The present entry profiles one TCR beta chain with its context. This entry comes from a study of cytomegalovirus exposure and HLA in healthy donors. Primers included in the PCR were 60 Vbeta and 13 Jbeta primers. This table comes from immunoSEQ multiplex PCR, and its TCRdb copy is limited to in-frame clones, with some not included. The sample includes 150,000 or so clones, around 79% of them seen just once. This TCR derives from a man in his forties in good health and CMV-seropositive. Sequenced: PBMCs.

CDR3 bases: TGTGCCAGCAGTTCCGGGACAGGGTGGTACGAGCAGTACTTC. Protein product: CASSSGTGWYEQYF. This sequence joins TRBV27 and TRBJ2-7; TRBD1 matches at 9 bases. CDR3 length equals 14 residues. Germline CDR1 is MNHEY and CDR2 is SMNVEV (reference sequence). The V segment lost 4 bases and the J segment 4 bases; nucleotides outside the gene matches: 5.